The rows below give T cell receptor beta chains drawn from one sample of a study of T cell changes during pregnancy in multiple sclerosis. The method was immunoSEQ multiplex PCR; TCRdb's version includes in-frame clones alone and lacks a portion of them. The profile shows about 59,000 clones, about 94% of them singletons. Source: CD4+ T cells from peripheral blood mononuclear cells, taken before pregnancy. The receptors were gathered from a female donor with multiple sclerosis, enrolled in a pregnancy study. Both conserved end residues are part of each CDR3. D genes are given only for firm matches. Size values are once, few and many counts, or a class for expanded clones, and some rows have none.

TRBJ1-2,TRBV5-5,TRBD1,NA,TGTGCCAGCAGCAGACAGGGGGCTCGGTATGGCTACACCTTC,CASSRQGARYGYTF
TRBJ2-3,TRBV9,TRBD2,NA,TGTGCCAGCAGCGTAGATCCTAGCGGGAGAGGCTTCCGACCTAGCACAGATACGCAGTATTTT,CASSVDPSGRGFRPSTDTQYF
TRBJ1-3,TRBV7-2,TRBD1,NA,TGTGCCAGCAGCTGGGACAGCCGGGACACCATATATTTT,CASSWDSRDTIYF
TRBJ1-3,TRBV5-8,NA,NA,TGTGCCAGCAGCTTGCTATGGCAGGTCGGAAACACCATATATTTT,CASSLLWQVGNTIYF
TRBJ2-1,TRBV19,TRBD2,NA,TGTGCCAGTAGACATCTAGCGGGAGGCTACAATGAGCAGTTCTTC,CASRHLAGGYNEQFF
TRBJ2-2,TRBV7-9,TRBD1,NA,TGTGCCAGCGCAGGGGGACAGCTTAACACCGGGGAGCTGTTTTTT,CASAGGQLNTGELFF
TRBJ2-1,TRBV19,TRBD2,NA,TGTGCCAGTAGTATAGAGATAGCGGGAGGGGTTTACAATGAGCAGTTCTTC,CASSIEIAGGVYNEQFF
TRBJ2-7,TRBV5-1,TRBD1,once,TGCGCCAGCAGCACGACAGGGCCCGAGCAGTACTTC,CASSTTGPEQYF
TRBJ1-1,TRBV6-4,NA,NA,TGTGCCAGCAGTTCTCAGGAGAACACTGAAGCTTTCTTT,CASSSQENTEAFF
TRBJ1-2,TRBV19,TRBD1,NA,TGTGCCAGTAGTAGACAGGGTTCCAACTATGGCTACACCTTC,CASSRQGSNYGYTF
TRBJ1-4,TRBV29-1,TRBD1,NA,TGCAGCGTGACCAAGACAGGGGCTAATGAAAAACTGTTTTTT,CSVTKTGANEKLFF
TRBJ2-5,TRBV7-9,TRBD2,NA,TGTGCCAGCAGCTTAGATAGCGGGAGAGAGGAGACCCAGTACTTC,CASSLDSGREETQYF
TRBJ2-7,TRBV7-6,TRBD2,NA,TGTGCCAGCAGCTTAGGATCAGCGGGGCCCTTTGAACAGCAGTACTTC,CASSLGSAGPFEQQYF
TRBJ2-1,TRBV7-2,NA,NA,TGTGCCAGCAGCTTACCTAGTCGGGAGCAGTTCTTC,CASSLPSREQFF
TRBJ2-3,TRBV12-1,NA,NA,TGTGCCAGCAGCTTTGGGCCTAGCGGGAGGACAGATACGCAGTATTTT,CASSFGPSGRTDTQYF
TRBJ1-2,TRBV30,TRBD1,NA,TGTGCCTGGAACGGGGACAGGGGGCACGGTGGTGGCTACACCTTC,CAWNGDRGHGGGYTF
TRBJ1-1,TRBV10-3,TRBD1,few,TGTGCCATCGGACAGGGGTTTGAGCACGTCGCTGAAGCTTTCTTT,CAIGQGFEHVAEAFF
TRBJ2-5,TRBV19,NA,NA,TGTGCCAGTAGTATGGGGGCCCGTGAGACCCAGTACTTC,CASSMGARETQYF
TRBJ2-2,TRBV18,NA,NA,TGTGCCAGCTCACAACTACCCCTGTTGAGCACCGGGGAGCTGTTTTTT,CASSQLPLLSTGELFF
TRBJ2-3,TRBV4-3,TRBD1,NA,TGCGCCAGCAGCCAAGAAGGGACAGGAACAGATACGCAGTATTTT,CASSQEGTGTDTQYF
TRBJ2-1,TRBV18,TRBD2,NA,TGTGCCAGCTCACCTTTAGTAGCGGGAGACCAGTTCTTC,CASSPLVAGDQFF
TRBJ2-2,TRBV5-4,NA,NA,TGTGCCAGCAGCTTGGACATGCTGGGGGAGCTGTTTTTT,CASSLDMLGELFF
TRBJ2-5,TRBV5-1,TRBD2,NA,TGCGCCAGCAGCTTGGACCCTAGCGGGAGTAGTCGGGAGACCCAGTACTTC,CASSLDPSGSSRETQYF
TRBJ2-7,TRBV13,TRBD1,NA,TGTGCCAGCAGCTCGAAGCTGACAGGGATCTCCTACGAGCAGTACTTC,CASSSKLTGISYEQYF
TRBJ2-2,TRBV6-6,TRBD2,NA,TGTGCCACCAAAGAGGGGAGGGCCGGGGAGCTGTTTTTT,CATKEGRAGELFF
TRBJ1-3,TRBV30,TRBD1,NA,TGTGCCTGGAGTGTCGCCGGGACAGGGGGCCGGAACACCATATATTTT,CAWSVAGTGGRNTIYF
TRBJ1-5,TRBV28,TRBD1,NA,TGTGCCAGCAGCCCACAGGGGCCAAATCAGCCCCAGCATTTT,CASSPQGPNQPQHF
TRBJ2-1,TRBV9,TRBD2,NA,TGTGCCAGCAGCGTAGTTAGTGGATCTAGCGGGAGGGCTGAGCAGTTCTTC,CASSVVSGSSGRAEQFF